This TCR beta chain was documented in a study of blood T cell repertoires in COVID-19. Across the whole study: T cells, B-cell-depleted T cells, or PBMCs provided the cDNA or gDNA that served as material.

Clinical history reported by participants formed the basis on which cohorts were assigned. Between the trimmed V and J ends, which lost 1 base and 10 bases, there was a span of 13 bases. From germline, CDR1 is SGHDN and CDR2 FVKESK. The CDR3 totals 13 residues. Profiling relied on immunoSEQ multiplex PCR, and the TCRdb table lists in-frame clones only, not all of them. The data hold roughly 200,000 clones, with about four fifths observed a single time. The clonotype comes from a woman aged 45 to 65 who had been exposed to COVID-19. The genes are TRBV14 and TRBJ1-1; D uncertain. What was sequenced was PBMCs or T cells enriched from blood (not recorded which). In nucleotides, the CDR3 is TGTGCCAGCAGCCAAGGGCCACGGGTGCGAGCTTTCTTT. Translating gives CASSQGPRVRAFF. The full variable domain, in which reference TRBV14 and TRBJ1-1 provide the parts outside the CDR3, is EAGVTQFPSHSVIEKGQTVTLRCDPISGHDNLYWYRRVMGKEIKFLLHFVKESKQDESGMPNNRFLAERTGGTYSTLKVQPAELEDSGVYFCASSQGPRVRAFFGQGTRLTVV.